Following are 30 T cell receptor beta chains from one sample sequenced in a study of control samples from healthy donors and cancer patients. Sequencing used immunoSEQ multiplex PCR; TCRdb keeps in-frame clones, though not all of them. The sample shows under 150,000 clones, more than 70% of them seen only once. The sample taken for sequencing was blood. All receptors come from a man aged 35-49 years in good health.

The chain uses TRBV27 and TRBJ1-2; 7 bases map to TRBD1. Germline V gives CDR1 MNHEY, CDR2 SMNVEV (reference sequence). CDR3 length: 15 residues. Trimming took 5 bases from V and 5 from J; bases not matched to a gene: 11. CDR3 region: CASSPQGGRGYGYTF. The CDR3 DNA follows: TGTGCCAGCAGTCCCCAGGGGGGGCGCGGGTATGGCTACACCTTC.

V and J are TRBV3-1 (or the pseudogene TRBV3-2) and TRBJ2-6; D is perhaps TRBD1 (6 bases). Germline CDR1 is LGHDT and CDR2 is YNNKEL (reference sequence). CDR3 length equals 15 residues. Trimming took off 2 bases at V and 1 base at J, with 6 bases between the two ends. The CDR3 DNA reads as TGTGCCAGCAGCCAACAGGGGTCTGGGGCCAACGTCCTGACTTTC. This gives the protein CASSQQGSGANVLTF.

The rearrangement links TRBV2 to TRBJ1-1, with no clear D. CDR3 length: 14 residues. V was trimmed by 0 bases and J by 5 bases, leaving 10 bases between them. The V gene's germline CDR1 is SNHLY and CDR2 FYNNEI. The CDR3 spells CASSEARGGTEAFF. Here the CDR3 DNA reads TGTGCCAGCAGTGAAGCGCGAGGCGGAACTGAAGCTTTCTTT.

The chain uses TRBV30 and TRBJ1-5; D possibly corresponds to TRBD1 (6 bases). Germline lookup yields CDR1 GTSNPN and CDR2 SVGIG (reference sequence). The CDR3 loop spans 14 amino acids. The ends were cut back, 0 bases at V and 6 bases at J, with 12 bases in the middle. The DNA for the CDR3 is TGTGCCTGGAGTGTGTTGCGGGGGGCTCAGCCCCAGCATTTT. Protein sequence: CAWSVLRGAQPQHF.

The chain combines TRBV4-1 with TRBJ2-1, with 10 bases that match TRBD2. Germline V gene sequence: CDR1 MGHRA, CDR2 YSYEKL. This CDR3 spans 17 amino acids. The V segment lost 6 bases and the J segment 4 bases; nucleotides outside the gene matches: 12. CDR3 region: CASSQASGSMVYNEQFF. CDR3 bases: TGCGCCAGCAGTCAGGCTAGCGGGAGTATGGTATACAATGAGCAGTTCTTC.

V usage is TRBV9 and J usage is TRBJ2-7; D unresolved. The V gene lost 3 bases and the J gene lost 0 bases, with 10 bases spanning the gap. The CDR3 is 14 residues long. Looked up from germline, CDR1 is SGDLS and CDR2 is YYNGEE. The CDR3 is CASSELVSSYEQYF. The CDR3 DNA reads as TGTGCCAGCAGCGAACTGGTGAGCTCCTACGAGCAGTACTTC.

This rearrangement joins TRBV6-4 to TRBJ2-1, with 7 bases matching TRBD1. The CDR3 sequence is 14 residues long. Germline values: CDR1 MRHNA, CDR2 SNTAGT. V dropped 9 bases and J dropped 0; count of bases not matched to a gene: 5. The CDR3 reads CASVGQTSYNEQFF. In DNA form, the CDR3 reads TGTGCCAGTGTGGGACAGACCTCCTACAATGAGCAGTTCTTC.

The V call is TRBV19, the J call TRBJ2-2, with 7 bases identical to TRBD1. The CDR3 is made up of 16 amino acids. V shed 4 bases and J 0 bases; nucleotides not matched to a gene: 5. Germline V lookup: CDR1 LNHDA, CDR2 SQIVND (reference sequence). CDR3 region: CASSTATGANTGELFF. The CDR3 DNA is TGTGCCAGTAGTACAGCAACAGGGGCGAACACCGGGGAGCTGTTTTTT. Based on the CDR3 plus reference TRBV19 and TRBJ2-2, the full variable domain is DGGITQSPKYLFRKEGQNVTLSCEQNLNHDAMYWYRQDPGQGLRLIYYSQIVNDFQKGDIAEGYSVSREKKESFPLTVTSAQKNPTAFYLCASSTATGANTGELFFGEGSRLTVL.

The chain carries TRBV11-2 and TRBJ2-3; 14 positions match TRBD2. The trim removed 5 bases at V and 0 bases at J, leaving 10 bases unmatched. The CDR3 totals 19 residues. The germline CDR1 and CDR2 sequences are SGHAT and FQNNGV. CDR3 region: CASSRLGLAGGSSTDTQYF. The CDR3 DNA follows: TGTGCCAGCAGCCGTCTAGGACTAGCGGGGGGAAGCAGCACAGATACGCAGTATTTT.

The CDR3 spells CASSEYRWSEAFF. CDR3 bases: TGTGCCAGCAGTGAATATAGGTGGTCTGAAGCTTTCTTT. The chain links TRBV25-1 to TRBJ1-1; D gene unclear. Germline-derived CDR1 and CDR2 are MGHDK and SYGVNS. Trimming took 0 bases from V and 6 from J, leaving 8 bases between them. The CDR3 has 13 amino acids. Supplemented by reference TRBV25-1 and TRBJ1-1, the full variable domain reads EADIYQTPRYLVIGTGKKITLECSQTMGHDKMYWYQQDPGMELHLIHYSYGVNSTEKGDLSSESTVSRIRTEHFPLTLESARPSHTSQYLCASSEYRWSEAFFGQGTRLTVV.

The CDR3 region has the DNA TGTGCCAGTAGTATTCAGGCAGGGGGGTACGAGCAGTACTTC. Translation: CASSIQAGGYEQYF. This chain joins TRBV19 and TRBJ2-7, with D perhaps TRBD1 (7 bases). Trimming pared 3 bases from V and 4 bases from J, leaving 13 bases between. This CDR3 comprises 14 residues. CDR1 is LNHDA and CDR2 is SQIVND in the germline V gene (reference sequence). Full variable domain (remainder filled in from reference TRBV19 and TRBJ2-7): DGGITQSPKYLFRKEGQNVTLSCEQNLNHDAMYWYRQDPGQGLRLIYYSQIVNDFQKGDIAEGYSVSREKKESFPLTVTSAQKNPTAFYLCASSIQAGGYEQYFGPGTRLTVT.

The chain is built from TRBV5-8 and TRBJ1-1; 7 nucleotides agree with TRBD1. V lost 4 bases and J lost 6; bases outside the gene matches: 6. Germline values: CDR1 SGHTS, CDR2 YDEGEE. The CDR3 has 13 amino acids. The CDR3 sequence: CASSITGAAEAFF. The DNA of the CDR3 is TGTGCCAGCAGCATAACAGGGGCAGCTGAAGCTTTCTTT.

The rearrangement uses TRBV11-3 and TRBJ2-5; D remains ambiguous. Germline V lookup: CDR1 SGHNT, CDR2 YENEEA. Trimming shortened V by 1 base and J by 2 bases, and 5 bases separated the two germline ends. This CDR3 spans 13 amino acids. DNA for the CDR3: TGTGCCAGCAGCTTAGTTGGTCAAGAGACCCAGTACTTC. It specifies CASSLVGQETQYF.

This chain links TRBV3-1 (or the pseudogene TRBV3-2) with TRBJ2-1; TRBD2 agrees at 9 bases. In germline, CDR1 is LGHDT, CDR2 YNNKEL (reference sequence). V dropped 1 base and J dropped 0; count of bases not matched to a gene: 7. The CDR3 covers 18 residues. The DNA of the CDR3 is TGTGCCAGCAGCCAAGGAGCTAGCGGGGTGAGCTCCTACAATGAGCAGTTCTTC. Protein: CASSQGASGVSSYNEQFF.

This clone turned up a few times. The rearrangement links TRBV5-1 to TRBJ1-6; unclear D gene. This CDR3 is built from 16 residues. The V and J ends lost 0 bases and 0 bases respectively, with 7 bases between them. Germline loops: CDR1 SGHRS, CDR2 YFSETQ. The CDR3 DNA is TGCGCCAGCAGCTTGGGTGGGAGCTCCTATAATTCACCCCTCCACTTT. Its translation: CASSLGGSSYNSPLHF.

J is TRBJ2-3 and V is TRBV19; no clear D gene. Trimming left V 3 bases short and J 2 bases short, with 9 bases between. This CDR3 has 14 amino acids. CDR1 and CDR2 (germline): LNHDA, SQIVND (reference sequence). For the CDR3, the DNA is TGTGCCAGTAGTATGAGATTCTCCACAGATACGCAGTATTTT. This translates into CASSMRFSTDTQYF.

To note about this clone: Germline is not matched at one junction end, which may reflect a read error. This chain connects TRBV12-3 or TRBV12-4 to TRBJ1-1; tentative D call: TRBD1 (5 bases). The CDR3 has 12 amino acids. CDR3 nucleotide sequence: TGTGCCAGCAGCTTAGGGGAGACTGAAGCTTTCTTT. It translates to CASSLGETEAFF.

The chain carries TRBV10-2 and TRBJ1-2; D not resolved. Trimming took off 3 bases at V and 2 bases at J, with 4 bases between the two ends. CDR1 is WSHSY and CDR2 is SAAADI in the germline V gene. CDR3 length: 12 residues. This chain's CDR3 is CASSEQNYGYTF. In DNA, the CDR3 is TGCGCCAGCAGTGAACAGAACTATGGCTACACCTTC.

Only one count was recorded for this clone. The chain employs TRBV5-6 and TRBJ1-1; possible D gene TRBD1, 5 bases. Trimming left V 2 bases short and J 3 bases short, with 14 bases between. Germline CDR1 is SGHDT and CDR2 is YYEEEE. The CDR3 has 15 amino acids. CDR3 in DNA: TGTGCCAGCAGCTTTTTTTCAGGGACGTACACTGAAGCTTTCTTT. Translation: CASSFFSGTYTEAFF.

The rearrangement joins TRBV9 to TRBJ2-5; 10 bases map to TRBD2. V was clipped by 4 bases and J by 3 bases; unmatched bases: 9. This CDR3 spans 16 amino acids. From germline, CDR1 is SGDLS and CDR2 YYNGEE. DNA of the CDR3: TGTGCCAGCAGCCCCCCCCCGAGCGGGGGGGAAGAGACCCAGTACTTC. This gives the protein CASSPPPSGGEETQYF.

V gene TRBV9 combines with J gene TRBJ2-3; 11 bases are shared with TRBD2. The trim removed 3 bases at V and 0 bases at J, leaving 3 bases unmatched. CDR1 is SGDLS, CDR2 YYNGEE, per germline. The CDR3 contains 16 residues. The DNA of the CDR3 is TGTGCCAGCAGCGCCCGGACTAGCGGGAGCACAGATACGCAGTATTTT. It is translated as CASSARTSGSTDTQYF.

The V and J genes are TRBV11-2 and TRBJ2-3; possibly TRBD2 for D (5 bases). Germline V gene data show CDR1 as SGHAT and CDR2 as FQNNGV. Trimming stripped 2 bases from V and 5 bases from J, with 11 bases between. CDR3 size: 14 residues. In nucleotides, the CDR3 is TGTGCCAGCAGCTTAAGGCCCGCGGGAGATACGCAGTATTTT. Amino acid sequence: CASSLRPAGDTQYF.

The chain combines TRBV3-1 (or the pseudogene TRBV3-2) with TRBJ2-2; D unresolved. Trimming removed 4 bases from V and 4 bases from J, with 10 bases in between. Germline CDR1 is LGHDT and CDR2 is YNNKEL (reference sequence). The CDR3 is made up of 14 amino acids. The chain's CDR3 is CASSPAVSTGELFF. In DNA, the CDR3 is TGTGCCAGCAGCCCAGCAGTTTCCACCGGGGAGCTGTTTTTT.

The chain carries TRBV5-1 and TRBJ1-2; no clear D gene. CDR1 and CDR2 from the germline V gene are SGHRS and YFSETQ. The length of the CDR3 is 13 residues. V lost 0 bases, J lost 3 bases, and 6 bases lay in between. DNA of the CDR3: TGCGCCAGCAGCTTGGAGGCAGACTATGGCTACACCTTC. It specifies CASSLEADYGYTF.

The rearrangement joins TRBV29-1 to TRBJ1-1; tentatively, D is TRBD1 (5 bases). This CDR3 is 12 amino acids long. V lost 7 bases and J lost 1, with 10 bases in between. CDR1 and CDR2 from the germline V gene are SQVTM and ANQGSEA. CDR3 coding DNA: TGCAGCGCCGACCAGGGGAACACTGAAGCTTTCTTT. Protein sequence: CSADQGNTEAFF.

This clone was seen only a few times. This sequence joins TRBV4-3 and TRBJ2-6, with D possibly TRBD2 on 5 matching bases. Trimming stripped 0 bases from V and 2 bases from J, with 14 bases between. CDR1 is LGHNA, CDR2 YSLEER, per germline. The CDR3 extends over 18 amino acids. In DNA, the CDR3 is TGCGCCAGCAGCCAAGAGGGAAGGGAGAGCCCTGGGGCCAACGTCCTGACTTTC. Translating gives CASSQEGRESPGANVLTF.

The chain carries TRBV2 and TRBJ2-1; D unresolved. V was pared by 10 bases and J by 1 base, with 14 bases between. CDR1 and CDR2 from the germline V gene are SNHLY and FYNNEI. The CDR3 is 14 amino acids. CDR3 in amino acids: CATTSMRSYNEQFF. The CDR3 nucleotides read TGTGCCACCACCTCAATGCGGTCCTACAATGAGCAGTTCTTC.

This clone was recorded once. CDR3 DNA: TGTGCCAGCAGTCTTGACGGCGGGGTCTCCTACAATGAGCAGTTCTTC. This codes for CASSLDGGVSYNEQFF. The chain has TRBV5-8 and TRBJ2-1, with D tentatively TRBD2 (6 bases). CDR1 and CDR2 from the germline V gene are SGHTS and YDEGEE. The CDR3 is 16 amino acids. V dropped 5 bases and J dropped 0 bases, with 15 bases sitting between them.

This chain links TRBV30 with TRBJ1-2; 8 bases are a match to TRBD1. The junction had 12 bases not matched to a gene; V was cut back by 6 bases and J by 0 bases. This CDR3 has 16 amino acids. CDR1 GTSNPN and CDR2 SVGIG come from the germline V gene (reference sequence). The CDR3 loop is CACILSNRGSNYGYTF. CDR3 sequence (DNA): TGTGCCTGCATACTGAGCAACAGGGGGTCTAACTATGGCTACACCTTC.

The chain is built from TRBV9 and TRBJ2-3, with 8 bases matching TRBD1. This CDR3 is 16 amino acids long. V was pared by 2 bases and J by 6 bases, with 11 bases of the junction left unmatched. The germline CDR1 and CDR2 sequences are SGDLS and YYNGEE. The CDR3 loop reads CASSVNWARGPDTQYF. CDR3 in DNA: TGTGCCAGCAGCGTTAATTGGGCCAGGGGGCCGGATACGCAGTATTTT.